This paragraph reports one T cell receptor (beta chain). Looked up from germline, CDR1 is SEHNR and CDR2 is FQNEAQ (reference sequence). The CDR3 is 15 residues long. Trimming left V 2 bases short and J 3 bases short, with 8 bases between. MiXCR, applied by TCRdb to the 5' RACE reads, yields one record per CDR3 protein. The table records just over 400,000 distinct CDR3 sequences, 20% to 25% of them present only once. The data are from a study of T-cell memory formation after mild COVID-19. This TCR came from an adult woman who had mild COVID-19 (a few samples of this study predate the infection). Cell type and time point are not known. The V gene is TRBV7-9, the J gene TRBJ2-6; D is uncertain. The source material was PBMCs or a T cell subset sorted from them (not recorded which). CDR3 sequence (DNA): TGTGCCAGCAGCTTAAGACGCGGTGGGGCCAACGTCCTGACTTTC. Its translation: CASSLRRGGANVLTF.